These 7 T cell receptor beta chains share one sample of origin, sequenced in a study of blood T cell repertoires in COVID-19. Produced via immunoSEQ multiplex PCR; TCRdb's table is partial and in-frame only. Here the sample spans over 85,000 clones, approximately 90% being singletons. Sample: peripheral blood. The receptor source for this set is a male donor with acute or convalescent COVID-19.

The chain has TRBV4-1 and TRBJ1-2; the D gene is possibly TRBD1 (5 bases). The ends were cut back, 0 bases at V and 4 bases at J, with 6 bases in the middle. The CDR3 is made up of 13 amino acids. Germline CDR1 and CDR2: MGHRA and YSYEKL. CDR3: CASSQDQGYGYTF. The CDR3, as DNA: TGCGCCAGCAGCCAAGATCAGGGCTATGGCTACACCTTC.

This sequence joins TRBV18 and TRBJ1-2; D not resolved. Trimming pared 2 bases from V and 3 bases from J, leaving 10 bases between. Germline values: CDR1 KGHSH, CDR2 LQKENI. This CDR3 is 14 amino acids long. CDR3 coding DNA: TGTGCCAGCTCACCAATGGATCAGGACTATGGCTACACCTTC. Translation gives CASSPMDQDYGYTF.

The rearrangement links TRBV27 to TRBJ2-7, with 7 bases that match TRBD1. Germline CDR1 reads MNHEY; CDR2 reads SMNVEV (reference sequence). This CDR3 is 14 amino acids long. V trimming: 3 bases; J trimming: 1 base; junction bases outside the gene matches: 3. This CDR3 reads CASSLNRGSYEQYF. DNA of the CDR3: TGTGCCAGCAGTTTGAACAGGGGATCCTACGAGCAGTACTTC.

This chain connects TRBV6-5 to TRBJ2-7, with a possible D match to TRBD1 (6 bases). The length of the CDR3 is 11 residues. V was pared by 2 bases and J by 9 bases, with 8 bases between. The V gene's germline CDR1 is MNHEY and CDR2 SVGAGI. CDR3 coding DNA: TGTGCCAGCAGTTACGGGACAACGCAGTACTTC. Translated: CASSYGTTQYF.

This clone was observed once. The chain uses TRBV7-9 and TRBJ1-1; TRBD1 might be the D (5 bases). Looked up from germline, CDR1 is SEHNR and CDR2 is FQNEAQ (reference sequence). V was shortened by 7 bases and J by 5 bases, with 17 bases between the two germline ends. The CDR3 is made up of 14 amino acids. CDR3 bases: TGTGCCAGCACCCGGGACGGAGGGAGGACTGAAGCTTTCTTT. Amino acid sequence: CASTRDGGRTEAFF.

This chain connects TRBV4-1 to TRBJ2-3; TRBD1 aligns across 10 bases. In germline, CDR1 is MGHRA, CDR2 YSYEKL. CDR3 length: 16 residues. The V and J ends lost 3 bases and 3 bases, in that order; junction bases with no gene match: 6. The CDR3 here is CASSHLGQGRTDTQYF. The CDR3 DNA reads TGCGCCAGCAGCCACCTGGGACAGGGGAGAACAGATACGCAGTATTTT.

The rearrangement links TRBV5-1 to TRBJ2-3; 8 bases are a match to TRBD1. V shed 0 bases and J 0 bases; nucleotides not matched to a gene: 9. The germline gives CDR1 SGHRS, CDR2 YFSETQ. The CDR3 runs to 18 residues. The CDR3 coding sequence is TGCGCCAGCAGCTTGGCGGGGGTTACAGGGGGAAGCACAGATACGCAGTATTTT. Encoded protein: CASSLAGVTGGSTDTQYF.